A selection of T cell receptor beta chains follows, all from one sample in a study of blood T cell repertoires in COVID-19. The protocol was immunoSEQ multiplex PCR, while the TCRdb copy is restricted to in-frame clones and leaves out a portion. The data hold around 400,000 clones, with 70% to 90% observed a single time. Sequencing was carried out using peripheral blood. These receptors all stem from a man aged 40-49 years with acute or convalescent COVID-19. Each CDR3 is given with its conserved first and last residue. Fields, in order: clone size, J gene, V gene, D gene, CDR3 protein, CDR3 DNA. A D gene is named only where the DNA matches it firmly. Clone sizes are given selectively: once, few, many, or a class where the clone is expanded.

-,TRBJ2-3,TRBV5-1,TRBD2,CASSFGIAGGPGTDTQYF,TGCGCCAGCAGCTTTGGGATAGCGGGAGGGCCAGGCACAGATACGCAGTATTTT
-,TRBJ2-7,TRBV20-1,TRBD2,CSASWAGGVSYEQYF,TGCAGTGCTAGTTGGGCGGGGGGCGTCTCCTACGAGCAGTACTTC
-,TRBJ1-2,TRBV5-6,TRBD1,CASSGVPGQKYGYTF,TGTGCCAGCAGCGGGGTTCCGGGACAGAAGTATGGCTACACCTTC
-,TRBJ1-2,TRBV18,-,CASSPGGSYGYTF,TGTGCCAGCTCACCCGGCGGGAGCTATGGCTACACCTTC
-,TRBJ1-2,TRBV19,TRBD1,CASSLNRDRGYTF,TGTGCCAGTAGTTTGAACAGGGACAGGGGCTACACCTTC
-,TRBJ2-1,TRBV6-2/TRBV6-3,-,CASSYSLAFGSYNEQFF,TGTGCCAGCAGTTATTCCCTAGCGTTCGGCTCCTACAATGAGCAGTTCTTC
-,TRBJ2-5,TRBV10-3,-,CAISGQDGETQYF,TGTGCCATCAGTGGACAAGACGGAGAGACCCAGTACTTC
once,TRBJ2-1,TRBV29-1,TRBD1,CSVDGTAYNEQFF,TGCAGCGTTGATGGGACAGCGTACAATGAGCAGTTCTTC
-,TRBJ2-1,TRBV5-1,TRBD2,CASSRTSGSMVTYNEQFF,TGCGCCAGCAGCCGGACTAGCGGGAGTATGGTAACCTACAATGAGCAGTTCTTC
-,TRBJ2-1,TRBV11-2,TRBD2,CASSLAGGRHEQFF,TGTGCCAGCAGCTTAGCGGGGGGGCGTCATGAGCAGTTCTTC
-,TRBJ1-5,TRBV12-3/TRBV12-4,TRBD1,CASSETGVQPQHF,TGTGCCAGCAGCGAGACAGGGGTTCAGCCCCAGCATTTT
-,TRBJ1-5,TRBV28,-,CASSLGEPKGRNQPQHF,TGTGCCAGCAGTTTAGGGGAGCCCAAGGGGAGGAATCAGCCCCAGCATTTT
-,TRBJ2-3,TRBV7-3,TRBD2,CASSFGGGRTSTDTQYF,TGTGCCAGCAGCTTCGGCGGGGGGCGAACTAGCACAGATACGCAGTATTTT
-,TRBJ2-3,TRBV5-6,TRBD2,CASKTSFYGTSYYF,TGTGCCAGCAAAACCAGCTTTTACGGGACTAGCTACTATTTT
-,TRBJ2-7,TRBV5-5,-,CASNRAQGTTDEQYF,TGTGCCAGCAACAGAGCCCAGGGTACTACGGACGAGCAGTACTTC
-,TRBJ2-1,TRBV13,-,CASSPGVLVGNEQFF,TGTGCCAGCAGCCCCGGAGTCCTGGTGGGCAATGAGCAGTTCTTC
-,TRBJ1-5,TRBV28,-,CASSFGPGGGQPQHF,TGTGCCAGCAGTTTTGGGCCTGGGGGAGGCCAGCCCCAGCATTTT
-,TRBJ1-2,TRBV19,TRBD1,CASSIRGRNYGYTF,TGTGCCAGTAGCATCAGGGGGCGTAACTATGGCTACACCTTC
-,TRBJ1-5,TRBV30,-,CAWSGEGSQPQHF,TGTGCCTGGAGCGGGGAAGGGAGTCAGCCCCAGCATTTT
-,TRBJ2-1,TRBV7-9,-,CASSNGQNNEQFF,TGTGCCAGCAGCAACGGACAGAACAATGAGCAGTTCTTC